The T cell receptor beta chain under discussion was sequenced for a study of glioma-infiltrating T cells after dendritic cell vaccination. Study-wide background: Between about 2002 and 2012, patients got autologous tumor lysate-pulsed dendritic cell vaccines. Study findings and constraints: Survival was not directly related to TCR clonality in these patients.

Time point indicated: after dendritic cell vaccination, including at tumor progression/relapse. As for this clone: Antigen unknown.

Assay used: immunoSEQ multiplex PCR; TCRdb lists only in-frame clones, some missing. The table records around 83,000 clones, about 85% of them present only once. Germline CDR1 GTSNPN, CDR2 SVGIG (reference sequence). This CDR3 spans 14 amino acids. Trimming stripped 0 bases from V and 2 bases from J, with 11 bases between. This sequence was found in a human donor with glioblastoma. The V and J genes are TRBV30 and TRBJ2-7, with D possibly being TRBD2 (7 bases). This specimen was blood, taken after dendritic cell vaccination. This CDR3 reads CAWSVGGATYEQYF. Written as DNA, the CDR3 is TGTGCCTGGAGTGTTGGGGGGGCAACCTACGAGCAGTACTTC.